Below, 31 T cell receptor beta chains from the same sample are listed, as sequenced in a study of CD8+ T cells in alopecia areata. Extracted from the samples, RNA was reverse transcribed into cDNA to serve as the sequencing template. Some clones are missing from TCRdb's copy, which holds only in-frame ones; the method was immunoSEQ multiplex PCR. The sample lists 100,000 to 150,000 clones, around 49% occurring once. The sample here was CD8+ T cells sorted from blood, taken at week 0. These receptors came from a human donor with alopecia areata.

V gene TRBV30 combines with J gene TRBJ1-1, with 7 bases matching TRBD1. This CDR3 spans 14 amino acids. The V and J ends lost 0 bases and 3 bases, in that order; junction bases with no gene match: 4. The germline gives CDR1 GTSNPN, CDR2 SVGIG (reference sequence). The CDR3 sequence: CAWSVGGADTEAFF. DNA of the CDR3: TGTGCCTGGAGTGTAGGGGGCGCGGACACTGAAGCTTTCTTT.

The chain links TRBV30 to TRBJ2-5; no reliable D call. The last part of the DNA fits TRBJ2-7 better; the J call may be wrong. This CDR3 has 11 residues. CDR1 is GTSNPN and CDR2 is SVGIG in the germline V gene (reference sequence). The DNA of the CDR3 is TGTGCCTGGGGTCAAGGGTACGAGCAGTACTTC. It codes for CAWGQGYEQYF.

This chain joins TRBV29-1 and TRBJ2-7; no definite D call. CDR1 is SQVTM and CDR2 is ANQGSEA in the germline V gene. The V and J ends lost 0 bases and 0 bases respectively, with 9 bases between them. The CDR3 contains 14 residues. The CDR3 is CSVEEGFSSYEQYF. The DNA for the CDR3 is TGCAGCGTTGAAGAAGGGTTTAGCTCCTACGAGCAGTACTTC.

In this sample, this clone turned up a few times. The J gene is TRBJ2-7, the V gene TRBV7-9; D might be TRBD1 or TRBD2, each matching 6 bases. Per the germline V gene, CDR1 is SEHNR and CDR2 is FQNEAQ (reference sequence). CDR3 length equals 16 residues. Trimming shortened V by 5 bases and J by 1 base, and 18 bases separated the two germline ends. The CDR3 loop is CASSLEDGGPSYEQYF. The CDR3 DNA sequence: TGTGCCAGCAGCCTTGAGGACGGGGGCCCTTCCTACGAGCAGTACTTC.

V and J are TRBV30 and TRBJ2-2, with 8 bases fitting TRBD1. The CDR3 is 14 amino acids. Germline trimming cut 8 bases from V and 7 bases from J; bases unmatched to any gene: 12. Germline CDR1 and CDR2: GTSNPN and SVGIG (reference sequence). DNA of the CDR3: TGTGCCGGTAGATTCAGGGGGCACGGCGGGGAGCTGTTTTTT. This encodes CAGRFRGHGGELFF.

The chain couples TRBV29-1 to TRBJ2-2, with 8 positions matching TRBD2. CDR1 and CDR2 from the germline V gene are SQVTM and ANQGSEA. The length of the CDR3 is 14 residues. The ends lost 3 bases at V and 6 bases at J; junction bases unmatched: 6. Here the CDR3 reads CSVDGGGRPGELFF. For the CDR3, the DNA is TGCAGCGTTGACGGGGGGGGGCGGCCCGGGGAGCTGTTTTTT.

The rearrangement links TRBV15 to TRBJ1-2, with D tentatively TRBD1 (6 bases). CDR1 LNHNV and CDR2 YYDKDF come from the germline V gene (reference sequence). This CDR3 is 13 amino acids long. V was cut by 6 bases and J by 6 bases, with 14 bases left in between. Here the CDR3 reads CATRTRGEDGYTF. CDR3 nucleotide sequence: TGTGCCACCAGGACCAGGGGAGAAGATGGCTACACCTTC.

The chain recombines TRBV29-1 with TRBJ1-1; TRBD1 matches at 7 bases. Germline CDR1 and CDR2: SQVTM and ANQGSEA. J was trimmed by 6 bases and V by 5 bases; bases with no gene match: 9. This CDR3 is built from 13 residues. CDR3 in DNA: TGCAGCGTTAGACTGGTGACAGGGCCTGAAGCTTTCTTT. Translated, it gives CSVRLVTGPEAFF.

This rearrangement joins TRBV30 to TRBJ1-2; D remains unclear. The CDR3 sequence is 12 residues long. The germline CDR1 and CDR2 sequences are GTSNPN and SVGIG (reference sequence). The V end was cut by 2 bases, the J end by 6 bases, with 10 bases between. CDR3 nucleotide sequence: TGTGCCTGGAGTAGGGCACGGGATGGCTACACCTTC. It encodes CAWSRARDGYTF.

Details on this clone: A far larger clone is only one base removed, so a read error is likely. J is TRBJ2-3 and V is TRBV11-3; D possibly corresponds to TRBD2 (7 bases). The CDR3 sequence is 15 residues long. The germline CDR1 and CDR2 sequences are SGHNT and YENEEA. The V end was cut by 1 base, the J end by 2 bases, with 10 bases between. CDR3 sequence: CASSLAGGHTDTQYF. The DNA for the CDR3 is TGTGCCAGCAGCTTAGCGGGGGGACACACAGATACGCAGTATTTT.

CDR3 in DNA: TGTGCCAGCAGCTTAGCAGGGTCGGGAGAGACCCAGTACTTC. Protein sequence: CASSLAGSGETQYF. The genes are TRBV7-3 and TRBJ2-5, with a tentative D call TRBD1 (5 bases). Germline V gives CDR1 SGHTA, CDR2 FQGTGA. With 2 bases removed from V and 4 bases from J, the gap between germline ends came to 11 bases. The CDR3 consists of 14 residues.

This clone was observed a few times. The V and J genes are TRBV2 and TRBJ1-6; unclear D gene. CDR3 length equals 12 residues. From germline, CDR1 is SNHLY and CDR2 FYNNEI. Deletions cut 3 bases from V and 8 bases from J, with 5 bases between. The CDR3 DNA sequence: TGTGCCAGCAGTGAGGAGTATTCACCCCTCCACTTT. It is translated as CASSEEYSPLHF. Supplemented by reference TRBV2 and TRBJ1-6, the full variable domain reads EPEVTQTPSHQVTQMGQEVILRCVPISNHLYFYWYRQILGQKVEFLVSFYNNEISEKSEIFDDQFSVERPDGSNFTLKIRSTKLEDSAMYFCASSEEYSPLHFGNGTRLTVT.

A few counts support this clone. The rearrangement uses TRBV13 and TRBJ1-3; unclear D gene. This CDR3 has 12 residues. Trimming cost V 5 bases and J 7 bases, with 9 bases left between them. Per germline, CDR1 PRHDT and CDR2 FYEKMQ (reference sequence). The CDR3 region has the DNA TGTGCCAGCAGCGAAGACGGTAACACCATATATTTT. This encodes CASSEDGNTIYF.

The V gene is TRBV7-9, the J gene TRBJ2-7; TRBD2 might be the D (6 bases). Looked up from germline, CDR1 is SEHNR and CDR2 is FQNEAQ (reference sequence). V lost 7 bases, J lost 5 bases, and 12 bases lay in between. This CDR3 is built from 12 residues. The CDR3 bases are TGTGCCAGCACCCCAGGAGGGGACGAGCAGTACTTC. This translates into CASTPGGDEQYF.

The chain uses TRBV30 and TRBJ2-1, with 7 bases aligning to TRBD1. The CDR3 is 15 amino acids. J lost 4 bases, V lost 0 bases, and 6 bases had no gene match. Germline values: CDR1 GTSNPN, CDR2 SVGIG (reference sequence). CDR3 sequence reads: CAWSVLRGPYNEQFF. The CDR3 DNA reads as TGTGCCTGGAGTGTATTAAGGGGGCCGTACAATGAGCAGTTCTTC.

This clone was counted a few times. The V gene is TRBV15, the J gene TRBJ1-4; D remains ambiguous. Trimming took 0 bases from V and 11 from J, leaving 19 bases between them. From germline, CDR1 is LNHNV and CDR2 YYDKDF (reference sequence). This CDR3 is 16 amino acids long. CDR3 nucleotides: TGTGCCACCAGCAGAGATCGCGGGCCCCTTCTCAGGAAACTGTTTTTT. Translating gives CATSRDRGPLLRKLFF.

This clone appeared a few times. This chain links TRBV30 with TRBJ2-7; TRBD2 is a possible D gene (5 bases). With 3 bases removed from V and 3 bases from J, the gap between germline ends came to 12 bases. Germline-derived CDR1 and CDR2 are GTSNPN and SVGIG (reference sequence). The length of the CDR3 is 13 residues. This CDR3 is CAWSEGGIYEQYF. The CDR3 region has the DNA TGTGCCTGGAGCGAGGGCGGTATCTACGAGCAGTACTTC.

This clone came up a few times. The rearrangement joins TRBV4-3 to TRBJ1-1; D gene unclear. CDR3 size: 14 residues. CDR1 and CDR2 from the germline V gene are LGHNA and YSLEER. The ends were cut back, 3 bases at V and 3 bases at J, with 11 bases in the middle. CDR3 sequence: CASSQTRGYTEAFF. The DNA for the CDR3 is TGCGCCAGCAGCCAGACCCGTGGGTACACTGAAGCTTTCTTT.

This clone was observed a few times. This sequence joins TRBV29-1 and TRBJ2-7; D remains ambiguous. CDR1 SQVTM and CDR2 ANQGSEA come from the germline V gene. The CDR3 is 13 residues long. V was cut by 0 bases and J by 1 base, with 7 bases left in between. The CDR3 region has the DNA TGCAGCGTTGAAGATGGACGATCCTACGAGCAGTACTTC. It is translated as CSVEDGRSYEQYF.

This rearrangement joins TRBV6-5 to TRBJ2-1; no definite D call. Germline V gives CDR1 MNHEY, CDR2 SVGAGI. Between the trimmed V and J ends, which lost 6 bases and 0 bases, there was a span of 12 bases. The CDR3 contains 15 residues. Here the CDR3 reads CASRAGRSSYNEQFF. CDR3 coding DNA: TGTGCCAGCAGGGCAGGTCGTAGCTCCTACAATGAGCAGTTCTTC.

J is TRBJ2-7 and V is TRBV5-1; TRBD2 agrees at 13 bases. V lost 4 bases and J lost 2; bases outside the gene matches: 3. Germline V gene sequence: CDR1 SGHRS, CDR2 YFSETQ. CDR3 length equals 15 residues. The CDR3 sequence is CASSETSGGAYEQYF. DNA for the CDR3: TGCGCCAGCAGCGAAACTAGCGGGGGGGCCTACGAGCAGTACTTC.

The chain carries TRBV30 and TRBJ1-5; no clear D gene. Trimming shortened V by 1 base and J by 10 bases, and 11 bases separated the two germline ends. Germline V gene sequence: CDR1 GTSNPN, CDR2 SVGIG (reference sequence). This CDR3 contains 12 residues. CDR3 coding DNA: TGTGCCTGGAGTGAAAGGGATGGACCCCAGCATTTT. Translated, it gives CAWSERDGPQHF. Together with reference TRBV30 and TRBJ1-5, the CDR3 gives the full variable domain: SQTIHQWPATLVQPVGSPLSLECTVEGTSNPNLYWYRQAAGRGLQLLFYSVGIGQISSEVPQNLSASRPQDRQFILSSKKLLLSDSGFYLCAWSERDGPQHFGDGTRLSIL.

The chain carries TRBV5-4 and TRBJ1-4; 9 bases agree with TRBD1. Germline V gene sequence: CDR1 SGHNT, CDR2 YYREEE (reference sequence). This CDR3 is 16 amino acids long. V dropped 2 bases and J dropped 7; count of bases not matched to a gene: 9. The CDR3 nucleotides are TGTGCCAGCAGCTTCGAGACAGGGGGAGTTGTTGAAAAACTGTTTTTT. Amino acids: CASSFETGGVVEKLFF.

This clone showed up just a few times. The chain uses TRBV19 and TRBJ1-5; D call uncertain. V was cut by 3 bases and J by 2 bases, with 17 bases left in between. Germline-derived CDR1 and CDR2 are LNHDA and SQIVND (reference sequence). The CDR3 has 17 residues. This chain's CDR3 is CASSIAERVDGNQPQHF. CDR3 nucleotides: TGTGCCAGTAGTATCGCGGAAAGGGTGGATGGCAATCAGCCCCAGCATTTT.

The V call is TRBV7-9, the J call TRBJ2-3; D unresolved. The V gene lost 10 bases and the J gene lost 5 bases, with 13 bases spanning the gap. The CDR3 contains 12 residues. Germline values: CDR1 SEHNR, CDR2 FQNEAQ (reference sequence). The CDR3 region has the DNA TGTGCCACCGTAAGGAAACAAGATACGCAGTATTTT. It codes for CATVRKQDTQYF.

This clone turned up a few times. The V call is TRBV25-1, the J call TRBJ2-3, with a weak D call TRBD1 (5 bases). Deletions cut 4 bases from V and 0 bases from J, with 17 bases between. CDR1 is MGHDK, CDR2 SYGVNS, per germline. This CDR3 comprises 17 residues. This CDR3 reads CASSGYRITASTDTQYF. The CDR3 DNA reads TGTGCCAGCAGTGGGTACAGGATTACCGCTAGCACAGATACGCAGTATTTT.

Only a few counts were recorded for this clone. V and J are TRBV27 and TRBJ1-5; D is undetermined. The CDR3 covers 16 residues. Germline assignment: CDR1 MNHEY and CDR2 SMNVEV (reference sequence). V was trimmed by 4 bases and J by 4 bases, leaving 17 bases between them. The CDR3: CASSSDGRIANQPQHF. The CDR3 DNA follows: TGTGCCAGCAGTTCCGATGGACGTATAGCAAATCAGCCCCAGCATTTT.

This clone was observed a few times. V is TRBV29-1 and J is TRBJ2-2; D ambiguous. The V end was cut by 7 bases, the J end by 6 bases, with 6 bases between. The CDR3 spans 10 residues. The germline gives CDR1 SQVTM, CDR2 ANQGSEA. Here the CDR3 reads CSANSGELFF. In nucleotides, the CDR3 is TGCAGCGCAAATTCCGGGGAGCTGTTTTTT.

The chain joins TRBV6-5 to TRBJ2-7, with D possibly being TRBD1 or TRBD2 (5 bases each). This CDR3 contains 16 residues. The V gene's germline CDR1 is MNHEY and CDR2 SVGAGI. The V end was cut by 2 bases, the J end by 1 base, with 15 bases between. In DNA form, the CDR3 reads TGTGCCAGCAGTTACCCTAGAGGGGAAGGGTCCTACGAGCAGTACTTC. Encoded protein: CASSYPRGEGSYEQYF.

V is TRBV30 and J is TRBJ2-7; D uncertain. This CDR3 is built from 13 residues. In germline, CDR1 is GTSNPN, CDR2 SVGIG (reference sequence). Trimming removed 1 base from V and 6 bases from J, with 13 bases in between. Here the CDR3 reads CAWSADLDGEQYF. The CDR3 coding sequence is TGTGCCTGGAGTGCGGACCTGGACGGCGAGCAGTACTTC.

The chain is built from TRBV10-3 and TRBJ2-5; tentative D call: TRBD1 (6 bases). V was cut by 10 bases and J by 9 bases, with 21 bases left in between. This CDR3 spans 13 amino acids. Germline CDR1 and CDR2: ENHRY and SYGVKD. The CDR3 here is CASTGDAAGAQYF. For the CDR3, the DNA is TGTGCCAGTACCGGGGACGCAGCAGGGGCCCAGTACTTC.